The text below deals with one T cell receptor (beta chain). The source of the sample is a study of shared clonotypes between healthy human individuals. Naive CD8 cells, CD45RO-negative and positively selected for CCR7, excluded terminally differentiated effector memory CD45RA+ cells. In the original workflow: ImmunoSEQ gave junction-only sequences without quality scores, so filtering differed. Measured with immunoSEQ multiplex PCR; TCRdb has only the in-frame clones, and not every one. For V, J and clone size, that table is used; D and trimming come from the DNA. The table lists 660,000 or so clones, 95% to 96% of them singletons. The TCR comes from a woman aged 25 to 39 in good health. Source material: naive CD8+ T cells sorted from blood.

The CDR3 is CASSLAGGTEAFF. The CDR3 DNA is TGTGCCAGCAGTCTCGCGGGAGGCACTGAAGCTTTCTTT. The chain employs TRBV11-2 and TRBJ1-1; D unclear. The germline V gene encodes CDR1 SGHAT and CDR2 FQNNGV. The CDR3 spans 13 residues. With 6 bases removed from V and 4 bases from J, the gap between germline ends came to 12 bases.